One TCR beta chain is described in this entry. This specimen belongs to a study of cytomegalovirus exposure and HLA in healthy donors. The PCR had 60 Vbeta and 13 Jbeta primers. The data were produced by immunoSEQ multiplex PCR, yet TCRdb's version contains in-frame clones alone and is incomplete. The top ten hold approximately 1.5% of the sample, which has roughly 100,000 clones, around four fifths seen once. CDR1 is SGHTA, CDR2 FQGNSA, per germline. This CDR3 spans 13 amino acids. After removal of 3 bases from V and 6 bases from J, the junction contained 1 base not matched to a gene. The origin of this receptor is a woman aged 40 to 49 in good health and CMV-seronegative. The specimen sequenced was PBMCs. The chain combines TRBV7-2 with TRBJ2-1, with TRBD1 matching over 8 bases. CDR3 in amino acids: CASSFTGGNEQFF. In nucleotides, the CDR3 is TGTGCCAGCAGCTTCACAGGGGGCAATGAGCAGTTCTTC. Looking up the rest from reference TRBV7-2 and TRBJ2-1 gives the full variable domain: GAGVSQSPSNKVTEKGKDVELRCDPISGHTALYWYRQSLGQGLEFLIYFQGNSAPDKSGLPSDRFSAERTGGSVSTLTIQRTQQEDSAVYLCASSFTGGNEQFFGPGTRLTVL.